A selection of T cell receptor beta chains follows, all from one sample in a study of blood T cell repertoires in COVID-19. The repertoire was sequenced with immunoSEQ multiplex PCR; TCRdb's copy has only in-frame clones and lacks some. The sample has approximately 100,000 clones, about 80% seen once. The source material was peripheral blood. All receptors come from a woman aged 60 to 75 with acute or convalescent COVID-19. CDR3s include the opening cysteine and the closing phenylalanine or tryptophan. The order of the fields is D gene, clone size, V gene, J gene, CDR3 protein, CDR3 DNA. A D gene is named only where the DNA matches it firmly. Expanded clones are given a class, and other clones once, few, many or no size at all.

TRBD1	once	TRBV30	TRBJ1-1	CAWSHILGTGRGWGNTEAFF	TGTGCCTGGAGCCACATCCTCGGGACAGGGAGAGGTTGGGGGAACACTGAAGCTTTCTTT
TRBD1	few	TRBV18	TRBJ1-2	CASSPQTGDQGYTF	TGTGCCAGCTCACCACAAACAGGGGATCAGGGCTACACCTTC
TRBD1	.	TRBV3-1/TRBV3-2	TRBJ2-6	CASSQAGTVFSGANVLTF	TGTGCCAGCAGCCAAGCTGGGACAGTCTTCTCTGGGGCCAACGTCCTGACTTTC
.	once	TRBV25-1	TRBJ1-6	CASSELQGNSPLHF	TGTGCCAGCAGTGAATTGCAGGGGAATTCACCCCTCCACTTT
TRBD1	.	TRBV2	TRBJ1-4	CASSAGQGVEKLFF	TGTGCCAGCAGCGCCGGACAGGGAGTTGAAAAACTGTTTTTT
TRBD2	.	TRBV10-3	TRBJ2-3	CAISESGSSGIPDTQYF	TGTGCCATCAGTGAGTCTGGGTCTAGCGGGATCCCAGATACGCAGTATTTT
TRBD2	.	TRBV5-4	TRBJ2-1	CASSSIGTSVDNEQFF	TGTGCCAGCAGCTCGATCGGGACTAGCGTAGACAATGAGCAGTTCTTC
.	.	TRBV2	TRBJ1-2	CASSQIQGIGGYTF	TGTGCCAGCAGTCAGATACAGGGTATAGGTGGCTACACCTTC
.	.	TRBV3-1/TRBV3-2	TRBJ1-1	CASSPAWGRNTEAFF	TGTGCCAGCAGCCCCGCCTGGGGCAGAAACACTGAAGCTTTCTTT
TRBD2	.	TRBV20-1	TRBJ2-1	CSASRGDFPLEFF	TGCAGTGCTAGTCGGGGGGACTTCCCCTTGGAGTTCTTC
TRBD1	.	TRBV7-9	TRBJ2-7	CASRLDGQGREQYF	TGTGCCAGCAGGCTTGACGGACAGGGGCGCGAGCAGTACTTC
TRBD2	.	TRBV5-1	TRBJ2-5	CASSLTSGEPSGAAQYF	TGCGCCAGCAGCTTGACTAGCGGGGAACCCTCGGGGGCGGCCCAGTACTTC
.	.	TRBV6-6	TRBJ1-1	CASRIGQHTEAFF	TGTGCCAGCAGAATAGGACAGCACACTGAAGCTTTCTTT
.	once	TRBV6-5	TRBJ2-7	CASRSGLSTSYEQYF	TGTGCCAGCAGGTCGGGACTCTCTACATCCTACGAGCAGTACTTC
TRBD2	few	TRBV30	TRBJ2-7	CAWDRPATSGEQYF	TGTGCCTGGGATCGACCGGCAACTAGCGGCGAGCAGTACTTC
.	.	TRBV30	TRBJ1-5	CAWSVGNSNQPQHF	TGTGCCTGGAGTGTTGGCAATAGCAATCAGCCCCAGCATTTT
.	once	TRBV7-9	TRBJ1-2	CASSRSGLPDYGYTF	TGTGCCAGCAGCCGTTCAGGACTCCCGGATTATGGCTACACCTTC
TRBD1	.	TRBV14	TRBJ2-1	CASSQARGQGNFGQFF	TGTGCCAGCAGCCAGGCACGGGGACAGGGGAATTTCGGGCAGTTCTTC
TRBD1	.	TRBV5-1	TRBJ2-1	CATSFRGLNEQFF	TGCGCCACATCATTCAGGGGGCTCAATGAGCAGTTCTTC
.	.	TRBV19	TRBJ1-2	CASSTTVGDGGYGYTF	TGTGCCAGTAGTACCACGGTCGGGGATGGTGGCTATGGCTACACCTTC
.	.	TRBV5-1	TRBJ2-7	CASSDSGGAEQYF	TGCGCCAGCAGTGATTCGGGTGGCGCCGAGCAGTACTTC
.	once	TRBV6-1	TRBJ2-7	CASSENSSGGGYEQYF	TGTGCCAGCAGTGAAAACTCGTCAGGGGGAGGCTACGAGCAGTACTTC
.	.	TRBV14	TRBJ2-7	CASSQDFNQAYEQYF	TGTGCCAGCAGCCAAGATTTCAACCAGGCCTACGAGCAGTACTTC
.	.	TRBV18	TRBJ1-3	CASSPGRVSGNTIYF	TGTGCCAGCTCACCAGGGAGGGTCTCTGGAAACACCATATATTTT
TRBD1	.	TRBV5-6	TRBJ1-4	CASSLDGQGARRLFF	TGTGCCAGCAGCTTGGACGGACAGGGGGCGCGGAGGCTGTTTTTT
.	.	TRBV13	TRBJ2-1	CASSLDKYNEQFF	TGTGCCAGCAGCTTAGACAAGTACAATGAGCAGTTCTTC
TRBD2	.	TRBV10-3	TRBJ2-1	CALRASGDNEQFF	TGTGCCCTGAGGGCTAGCGGGGACAATGAGCAGTTCTTC
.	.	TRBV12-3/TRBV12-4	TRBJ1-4	CASSFSVEKLFF	TGTGCCAGCAGTTTTTCAGTTGAAAAACTGTTTTTT
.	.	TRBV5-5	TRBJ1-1	CASSLGAGREAFF	TGTGCCAGCAGCTTAGGGGCAGGTCGTGAAGCTTTCTTT
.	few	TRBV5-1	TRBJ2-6	CASRADSGANVLTF	TGCGCCAGCAGAGCGGACTCTGGGGCCAACGTCCTGACTTTC
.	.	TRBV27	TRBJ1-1	CASSSSRVTEAFF	TGTGCCAGCAGTTCCTCCCGGGTAACTGAAGCTTTCTTT
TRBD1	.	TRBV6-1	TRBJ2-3	CASSELRSGTGDTDTQYF	TGTGCCAGCAGTGAGCTAAGATCCGGGACAGGGGACACAGATACGCAGTATTTT
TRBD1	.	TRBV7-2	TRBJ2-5	CASRKDGTAEETQYF	TGTGCCAGCAGAAAAGACGGGACAGCAGAAGAGACCCAGTACTTC
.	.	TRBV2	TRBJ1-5	CASSAGVTQPQHF	TGTGCCAGCAGTGCAGGGGTTACTCAGCCCCAGCATTTT
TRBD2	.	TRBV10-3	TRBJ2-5	CAISGGPGTRQETQYF	TGTGCCATCAGTGGGGGGCCCGGGACTAGACAAGAGACCCAGTACTTC
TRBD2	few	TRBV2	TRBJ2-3	CASGGDHTDTQYF	TGTGCCAGCGGGGGGGACCACACAGATACGCAGTATTTT
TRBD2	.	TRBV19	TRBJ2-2	CASRGGRGTGELFF	TGTGCCAGTCGCGGGGGGCGCGGTACCGGGGAGCTGTTTTTT
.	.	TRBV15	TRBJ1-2	CATSTGRNYGYTF	TGTGCCACCAGCACCGGCAGGAACTATGGCTACACCTTC
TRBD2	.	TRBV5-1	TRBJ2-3	CASSYERGVTDTQYF	TGCGCCAGCAGCTACGAACGGGGGGTCACAGATACGCAGTATTTT
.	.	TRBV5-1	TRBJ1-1	CASSFSTAPVNTEAFF	TGCGCCAGCAGCTTTAGTACAGCCCCAGTGAACACTGAAGCTTTCTTT
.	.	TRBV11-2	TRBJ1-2	CASSPIRRRVEYYGYTF	TGTGCCAGCAGCCCCATTCGGCGGCGGGTAGAGTACTATGGCTACACCTTC
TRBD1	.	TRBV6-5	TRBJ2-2	CASSYRGLTGELFF	TGTGCCAGCAGTTACAGGGGGCTTACCGGGGAGCTGTTTTTT
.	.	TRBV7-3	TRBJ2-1	CASSLNRDNEQFF	TGTGCCAGCAGCTTAAACAGGGACAATGAGCAGTTCTTC
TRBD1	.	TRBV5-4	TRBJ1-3	CASSHGQDSGNTIYF	TGTGCCAGCAGCCACGGACAGGACTCGGGAAACACCATATATTTT
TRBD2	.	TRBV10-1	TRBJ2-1	CASSDGGRGENEQFF	TGCGCCAGCAGTGACGGCGGGAGGGGGGAGAATGAGCAGTTCTTC
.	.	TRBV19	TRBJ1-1	CASSSLRTAEAFF	TGTGCCAGTAGTTCCCTTAGGACAGCTGAAGCTTTCTTT
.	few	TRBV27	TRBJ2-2	CASSLNSNFGELFF	TGTGCCAGCAGTTTGAACTCAAACTTCGGGGAGCTGTTTTTT
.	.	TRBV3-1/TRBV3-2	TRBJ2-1	CASSQDPVTYNEQFF	TGTGCCAGCAGCCAAGATCCGGTTACCTACAATGAGCAGTTCTTC
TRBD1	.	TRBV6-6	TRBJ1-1	CASSLTGGGNEAFF	TGTGCCAGCAGTTTGACAGGGGGTGGGAATGAAGCTTTCTTT
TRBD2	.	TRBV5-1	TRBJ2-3	CASSLDGLAVSDTQYF	TGCGCCAGCAGCTTGGACGGACTAGCGGTCTCAGATACGCAGTATTTT
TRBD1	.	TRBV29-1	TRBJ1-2	CSVADRARANYGYTF	TGCAGCGTTGCCGACAGGGCCCGAGCTAACTATGGCTACACCTTC
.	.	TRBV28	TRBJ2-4	CASIEQGENIQYF	TGTGCCAGCATAGAGCAGGGTGAAAACATTCAGTACTTC
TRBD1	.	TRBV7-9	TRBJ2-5	CASSYGDRPKETQYF	TGTGCCAGCAGCTATGGGGACAGGCCCAAAGAGACCCAGTACTTC
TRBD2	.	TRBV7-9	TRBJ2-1	CASSFGTRNNEQFF	TGTGCCAGCAGCTTCGGGACTAGAAACAATGAGCAGTTCTTC
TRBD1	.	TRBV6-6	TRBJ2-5	CASSSGQGRLETQYF	TGTGCCAGCAGTTCGGGACAGGGAAGGTTGGAGACCCAGTACTTC
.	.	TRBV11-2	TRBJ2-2	CASSLDAGPGELFF	TGTGCCAGCAGCTTAGATGCAGGGCCCGGGGAGCTGTTTTTT